The subject of this entry is one T cell receptor (beta chain). The use of a sample-barcoded 5' primer and a J-beta primer mix characterized a second PCR of about 7 to 12 cycles. TCRdb independently ran MiXCR on the 5' RACE reads; one entry per CDR3 protein. The sample yields 890,000 or so distinct CDR3 sequences, 62% seen once. The V end was cut by 5 bases, the J end by 8 bases, with 15 bases between. Per the germline V gene, CDR1 is PRHDT and CDR2 is FYEKMQ (reference sequence). This CDR3 region has 13 residues. The study isolated at least 7 million PBMCs from each sample. This sample was taken from a study of blood T cells in healthy people across ages.

The receptor's source is a man aged 25 to 45 in good health. Sequenced sample: blood. V is TRBV13 and J is TRBJ1-2; D not resolved. CDR3 sequence (DNA): TGTGCCAGCAGCGACCTCTCAGCGCGGGGCTACACCTTC. Residues: CASSDLSARGYTF.